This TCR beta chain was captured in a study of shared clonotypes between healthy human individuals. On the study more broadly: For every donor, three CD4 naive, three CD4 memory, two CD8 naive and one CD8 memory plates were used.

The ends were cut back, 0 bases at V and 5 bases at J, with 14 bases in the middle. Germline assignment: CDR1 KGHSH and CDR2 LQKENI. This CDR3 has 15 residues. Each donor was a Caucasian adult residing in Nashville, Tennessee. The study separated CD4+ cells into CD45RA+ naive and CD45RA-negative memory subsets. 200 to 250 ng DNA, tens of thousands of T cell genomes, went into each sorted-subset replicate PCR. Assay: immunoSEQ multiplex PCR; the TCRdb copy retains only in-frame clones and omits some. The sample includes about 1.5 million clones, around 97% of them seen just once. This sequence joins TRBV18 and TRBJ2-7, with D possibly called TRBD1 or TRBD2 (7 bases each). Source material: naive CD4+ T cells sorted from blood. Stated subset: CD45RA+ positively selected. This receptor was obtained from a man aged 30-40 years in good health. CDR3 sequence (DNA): TGTGCCAGCTCACCACCGCAGGGGGAGGGTGACGAGCAGTACTTC. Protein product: CASSPPQGEGDEQYF.